The entry that follows covers one T cell receptor beta chain sequence. There are a few counts of this clonotype. What this receptor recognizes is not known. Base quality data are lacking; no much larger clone is found one base away. Sequences LNHNV (CDR1) and YYDKDF (CDR2) are obtained from the germline V gene (reference sequence). From cysteine to phenylalanine, the CDR3 is 14 amino acids long. Left in the record is the CDR3 DNA by itself, 42 bases read in frame from the first base. The trim is 0 bases for V and 4 bases for J, with a gap of 4 bases between the germline ends. The sample comes from a study of immune heterogeneity within non-small cell lung tumors (dated by TCRdb to between 2017 and 2018). About the full investigation: By histology, a few squamous cell carcinomas, about 11 non-squamous carcinomas and 1 tumor not otherwise specified were included. TCR repertoires were analyzed from around 57 tumor loci of some 15 patients, whereas transcriptome data were available for only approximately 47 loci from more than nine patients. Whole-exome sequencing, RNA-seq and TCR beta repertoire sequencing were combined for multiple spatially distinct regions from each NSCLC tumor so that intratumoral immune heterogeneity could be examined. For mutant peptides 8 to 11 amino acids long, netMHCpan-3.0 predicted neoantigen binding to the HLA alleles of each patient.

What the work shows at the level of the full study, not this receptor alone: Local T-cell repertoire clonality showed a statistically significant but moderate positive correlation with local tumor mutational burden (R around 0.31). High-frequency TCR beta clonotypes were found to be largely distinct between individual patients. Identical dominant CDR3B clonotypes recurred across loci within a patient, yet different tumor locations also harbored unique high-frequency clones.

Genomic DNA extracted from bulk tumor tissue served as TCR template, with 600 to 700 ng gDNA amplified per sample. During surgery, multiple biopsies were taken from each primary tumor and placed as far apart as possible within the tumor mass. The study cohort was described as untreated, and the patients were newly diagnosed NSCLC cases having curative surgery. The donor group was made up of roughly 16 newly diagnosed non-small cell lung cancer patients undergoing surgery with curative intent. Two independent pathologists reviewed the resected tumor masses. Sequencing was performed only on DNA and RNA samples of high quality. The TCR beta CDR3 region was amplified with a multiplex PCR system whose first round ran for roughly 9 cycles using 32 V-gene forward primers and 13 J-gene reverse primers. A QIAGEN Multiplex PCR Kit was used for first-round PCR, and the primer sequences were filed in Chinese patent CN105087789A. Illumina universal primers were attached in a second round of PCR run with the Phusion High-Fidelity PCR Kit. TCR libraries were paired-end sequenced at 151 bp read length on the Illumina HiSeq X Ten platform. Per the original workflow: Cutadapt removed reads without multiplex PCR primers, PEAR merged read pairs, and MiXCR with default settings called CDR3 regions. Repertoire diversity was assessed by Shannon entropy, and clonality was calculated as one minus the Shannon entropy divided by the ln of the count of productive unique sequences. Dominant or high-frequency T-cell clones were defined as clonotypes at frequencies of at least 0.5%. TCRdb reworked the public reads: Q25 trimming with fastp, MiXCR clone assembly, productive beta chains retained. CDR3 protein duplicates are merged, each entry listing the most common genes and DNA. TCRdb, not the original authors, processed these V and J calls. This sample holds more than 9,500 distinct CDR3 sequences; roughly 22% were observed only once. 4.6% of the sample rests with the top ten.

The sequence links TRBV15 to TRBJ1-6; no D gene is confidently identified. The specimen was lung tumor tissue. This TCR derives from a man aged 55-75 years with non-small cell lung cancer. CDR3 loop: CATSRDDYNSPLHF. The nucleotides read TGTGCCACCAGCAGAGATGATTATAATTCACCCCTCCACTTT.